The 20 T cell receptor beta chains below come from one sample, sequenced in a study of CD8 T cells in Susac syndrome. With random hexamers, reverse transcription was performed on about 0.5 to 1 ug of RNA. TCRdb ran MiXCR on the immunoSEQ multiplex PCR reads and lists one entry per CDR3 protein. Here the sample spans a few hundred thousand distinct CDR3 sequences, about 95% being singletons. The specimen sequenced was CD4+ T cells from PBMCs. The origin of the receptors is a human donor with multiple sclerosis.

V and J are TRBV6-6 and TRBJ2-7, with TRBD1 identical over 10 bases. J gave up 4 bases and V 10 bases, and 10 bases lay outside the gene matches. CDR3 length: 14 amino acids. CDR1 and CDR2 (germline): MNHNY, SVGAGI (reference sequence). The CDR3 bases are TGTGCCATCTCAGACAGGGGGCTCCAGTACGAGCAGTACTTC. Amino acids: CAISDRGLQYEQYF.

This chain links TRBV20-1 with TRBJ1-1; D might be TRBD1 (5 bases). The germline V gene has CDR1 DFQATT and CDR2 SNEGSKA (reference sequence). This CDR3 has 14 residues. V lost 3 bases, J lost 3 bases, and 14 bases lay in between. In nucleotides, the CDR3 is TGCAGTGCTAGGGGACTAACGGCGGACACTGAAGCTTTCTTT. Its translation: CSARGLTADTEAFF.

This clonotype is a singleton in its sample. The chain combines TRBV27 with TRBJ1-1, with 8 nucleotides matching TRBD1. The germline V gene encodes CDR1 MNHEY and CDR2 SMNVEV (reference sequence). J gave up 0 bases and V 5 bases, and 14 bases lay outside the gene matches. CDR3 length equals 18 residues. CDR3 nucleotides: TGTGCCAGCAGTCCCACCCCTCGACAGGGGATATTGAACACTGAAGCTTTCTTT. It encodes CASSPTPRQGILNTEAFF.

The J gene is TRBJ1-2, the V gene TRBV6-1; no clear D. The V end was cut by 6 bases, the J end by 8 bases, with 13 bases between. Germline V gene sequence: CDR1 MNHNS, CDR2 SASEGT. The CDR3 sequence is 12 residues long. In DNA, the CDR3 is TGTGCCAGCAGCGCAGAGTCGGGGGGCTACACCTTC. Encoded protein: CASSAESGGYTF.

The chain has TRBV6-4 and TRBJ1-2, with 9 bases fitting TRBD1. V shed 6 bases and J 5 bases; nucleotides not matched to a gene: 7. CDR3 length: 14 amino acids. CDR1 is MRHNA and CDR2 is SNTAGT in the germline V gene. The CDR3 sequence: CASSPGQGRYGYTF. DNA of the CDR3: TGTGCCAGCAGCCCCGGACAGGGGAGGTATGGCTACACCTTC.

The V call is TRBV29-1, the J call TRBJ1-2; the D is unclear. This CDR3 is 11 amino acids long. Germline loops: CDR1 SQVTM, CDR2 ANQGSEA. V was trimmed by 3 bases and J by 4 bases, leaving 6 bases between them. The CDR3, as DNA: TGCAGCGTTGAGACCGGCTATGGCTACACCTTC. As protein: CSVETGYGYTF.

The sample holds one count of this clonotype. The chain employs TRBV3-1 and TRBJ2-3; 11 bases map to TRBD2. CDR1 and CDR2 (germline): LGHDT, YNNKEL (reference sequence). Germline trimming cut 5 bases from V and 8 bases from J; bases unmatched to any gene: 9. There are 15 residues in the CDR3. As DNA, the CDR3 is TGTGCCAGCAGCTGGAGGGGGACTAGCGGAACTACGCAGTATTTT. Translated: CASSWRGTSGTTQYF.

The chain couples TRBV20-1 to TRBJ2-3, with TRBD2 as a possible D gene (5 bases). Germline-derived CDR1 and CDR2 are DFQATT and SNEGSKA (reference sequence). This CDR3 comprises 17 residues. V was shortened by 1 base and J by 4 bases, with 21 bases between the two germline ends. The CDR3 DNA reads TGCAGTGCTAGAGGATCGACCGGGCTAGCCTCCCCAGATACGCAGTATTTT. Its protein product is CSARGSTGLASPDTQYF.

The genes are TRBV20-1 and TRBJ2-7, with 14 bases matching TRBD2. After removal of 3 bases from V and 3 bases from J, the junction contained 4 bases not matched to a gene. Germline assignment: CDR1 DFQATT and CDR2 SNEGSKA (reference sequence). The CDR3 length is 15 residues. For the CDR3, the DNA is TGCAGTGCTAGGGGGGGACTAGCGGGAGTCTACGAGCAGTACTTC. It translates to CSARGGLAGVYEQYF.

This clonotype appeared a few times. The chain uses TRBV28 and TRBJ2-5, with a possible D match to TRBD2 (6 bases). Germline loops: CDR1 MDHEN, CDR2 SYDVKM. The V end was cut by 1 base, the J end by 5 bases, with 8 bases between. The CDR3 runs 13 residues. The CDR3 DNA reads as TGTGCCAGCAGTTTATCGGGGGTTGAGACCCAGTACTTC. This gives the protein CASSLSGVETQYF.

The chain has TRBV7-9 and TRBJ1-2; 8 bases map to TRBD1. Per the germline V gene, CDR1 is SEHNR and CDR2 is FQNEAQ (reference sequence). J was trimmed by 7 bases and V by 5 bases; bases with no gene match: 6. This CDR3 region has 13 residues. This CDR3 is CASSETTGAGYTF. The DNA for the CDR3 is TGTGCCAGCAGCGAAACGACAGGGGCTGGCTACACCTTC. The variable domain in full, completed from reference TRBV7-9 and TRBJ1-2, reads DTGVSQNPRHKITKRGQNVTFRCDPISEHNRLYWYRQTLGQGPEFLTYFQNEAQLEKSRLLSDRFSAERPKGSFSTLEIQRTEQGDSAMYLCASSETTGAGYTFGSGTRLTVV.

About this clonotype itself: Germline and junction disagree at one end, which may indicate a read error. This chain uses TRBV7-2 with TRBJ2-7; TRBD1 might be the D (6 bases). The germline CDR1 and CDR2 sequences are SGHTA and FQGNSA. The CDR3 length is 14 residues. The CDR3 region is CASRLGRGNYEQYF. In DNA form, the CDR3 reads TGTGCCAGCAGGTTAGGCAGGGGTAACTACGAGCAGTACTTC. Drawing the rest from reference TRBV7-2 and TRBJ2-7, the complete variable domain is GAGVSQSPSNKVTEKGKDVELRCDPISGHTALYWYRQSLGQGLEFLIYFQGNSAPDKSGLPSDRFSAERTGGSVSTLTIQRTQQEDSAVYLCASRLGRGNYEQYFGPGTRLTVT.

The chain couples TRBV20-1 to TRBJ1-1, with D unresolved. Trimming removed 0 bases at V and 8 bases at J, with 19 bases between. The CDR3 totals 15 residues. The V gene's germline CDR1 is DFQATT and CDR2 SNEGSKA (reference sequence). CDR3 bases: TGCAGTGCTAGAGATCCTGGACCTGGGGTAGGAGAAGCTTTCTTT. Translated: CSARDPGPGVGEAFF.

This chain links TRBV5-1 with TRBJ2-2; a possible D gene is TRBD1 (6 bases). Trimming pared 4 bases from V and 1 base from J, leaving 11 bases between. The CDR3 runs 15 residues. Germline lookup yields CDR1 SGHRS and CDR2 YFSETQ. The CDR3 coding sequence is TGCGCCAGCAGCCAAGGGGGTCGGAACACCGGGGAGCTGTTTTTT. This encodes CASSQGGRNTGELFF.

This clonotype was seen just once. J is TRBJ2-3 and V is TRBV6-5; tentative D call: TRBD2 (5 bases). Trimming took off 4 bases at V and 8 bases at J, with 13 bases between the two ends. The length of the CDR3 is 13 residues. CDR1 and CDR2 from the germline V gene are MNHEY and SVGAGI. CDR3 coding DNA: TGTGCCAGCAGTTCCACGGGGTACGGTACGCAGTATTTT. Protein: CASSSTGYGTQYF.

The chain recombines TRBV7-9 with TRBJ1-2; weak D call: TRBD1 (5 bases). The CDR3 has 13 residues. V was cut by 4 bases and J by 8 bases, with 14 bases left in between. Germline V gene lookup returns CDR1 SEHNR and CDR2 FQNEAQ (reference sequence). The CDR3 here is CASSSGQVEGYTF. The CDR3 DNA reads as TGTGCCAGCAGCTCAGGGCAGGTTGAGGGCTACACCTTC.

In this sample, this clonotype turned up a few times. This chain connects TRBV12-3 or TRBV12-4 to TRBJ1-2, with D unclear. The CDR3 extends over 12 amino acids. With 5 bases removed from V and 5 bases from J, the gap between germline ends came to 9 bases. CDR3 region: CASSPGQYGYTF. DNA of the CDR3: TGTGCCAGCAGTCCCGGGCAGTATGGCTACACCTTC.

This clonotype was seen once. J is TRBJ1-5 and V is TRBV20-1; D gene uncertain. The CDR3 is made up of 13 amino acids. Germline V CDR1 and CDR2: DFQATT, SNEGSKA (reference sequence). V was shortened by 1 base and J by 6 bases, with 10 bases between the two germline ends. In DNA form, the CDR3 reads TGCAGTGCTAGAGTAGCGGGTGGTCAGCCCCAGCATTTT. Translated, it gives CSARVAGGQPQHF.

V gene TRBV7-9 combines with J gene TRBJ2-1; 8 bases agree with TRBD2. This CDR3 spans 17 amino acids. Per germline, CDR1 SEHNR and CDR2 FQNEAQ (reference sequence). V gave up 5 bases and J gave up 2 bases; unmatched junction bases: 11. The CDR3 protein is CASSPRGGRGTYNEQFF. The CDR3 DNA is TGTGCCAGCAGCCCCCGGGGGGGGAGAGGGACCTACAATGAGCAGTTCTTC.

V usage is TRBV20-1 and J usage is TRBJ2-7; TRBD2 matches 11 bases. V dropped 5 bases and J dropped 2; count of bases not matched to a gene: 8. The CDR3 totals 15 residues. Germline CDR1 reads DFQATT; CDR2 reads SNEGSKA (reference sequence). The CDR3 sequence: CSAQSLAGGPYEQYF. The DNA of the CDR3 is TGCAGTGCTCAAAGCTTAGCGGGGGGGCCCTACGAGCAGTACTTC.